The 31 T cell receptor beta chains in this list originate from one sample, sequenced in a study of blood T cell repertoires in COVID-19. Clones were read by immunoSEQ multiplex PCR, and TCRdb kept only the in-frame ones, dropping some. The sample shows about 210,000 clones, approximately 84% of them seen only once. Sequenced material: peripheral blood. These receptors were taken from a woman in her 50s with active or convalescent COVID-19.

This chain joins TRBV3-1 (or the pseudogene TRBV3-2) and TRBJ2-1; TRBD2 agrees at 7 bases. Germline V CDR1 and CDR2: LGHDT, YNNKEL (reference sequence). CDR3 length: 14 amino acids. V dropped 2 bases and J dropped 5; count of bases not matched to a gene: 3. The CDR3 nucleotides are TGTGCCAGCAGCCAAACACTAGCGAACAATGAGCAGTTCTTC. This encodes CASSQTLANNEQFF.

The chain uses TRBV3-1 (or the pseudogene TRBV3-2) and TRBJ2-2; 7 bases line up with TRBD2. The germline CDR1 and CDR2 sequences are LGHDT and YNNKEL (reference sequence). J was trimmed by 3 bases and V by 7 bases; bases with no gene match: 2. The CDR3 has 13 amino acids. CDR3 sequence reads: CASTGGHTGELFF. The CDR3 coding sequence is TGTGCCAGCACGGGGGGTCACACCGGGGAGCTGTTTTTT.

V and J are TRBV12-3 or TRBV12-4 and TRBJ1-1; 8 positions agree with TRBD1. Trimming removed 10 bases from V and 0 bases from J; junction bases left unmatched: 4. This CDR3 is 13 amino acids long. CDR3 nucleotide sequence: TGTGCCATCCAGACAGGGGTGAACACTGAAGCTTTCTTT. Its protein product is CAIQTGVNTEAFF.

This chain uses TRBV2 with TRBJ1-2; D is unclear. This CDR3 has 14 residues. V was pared by 2 bases and J by 4 bases, with 11 bases between. Germline assignment: CDR1 SNHLY and CDR2 FYNNEI. The CDR3 DNA reads as TGTGCCAGCAGTGAATTCCGCGAACCCTATGGCTACACCTTC. This codes for CASSEFREPYGYTF.

This chain connects TRBV30 to TRBJ1-6; D is ambiguous. This CDR3 spans 14 amino acids. Deletions cut 2 bases from V and 0 bases from J, with 5 bases between. Germline CDR1 is GTSNPN and CDR2 is SVGIG (reference sequence). CDR3 sequence: CAWSPSSYNSPLHF. CDR3 nucleotide sequence: TGTGCCTGGAGTCCGAGCTCCTATAATTCACCCCTCCACTTT.

The chain joins TRBV19 to TRBJ1-6; D gene unclear. The V gene lost 4 bases and the J gene lost 8 bases, with 12 bases spanning the gap. The CDR3 length is 14 residues. Germline CDR1 LNHDA, CDR2 SQIVND (reference sequence). DNA for the CDR3: TGTGCCAGTAGTAGAGGAGCGTTTGATTCACCCCTCCACTTT. It specifies CASSRGAFDSPLHF.

The chain is built from TRBV7-8 and TRBJ2-2, with 8 bases identical to TRBD1. The germline V gene encodes CDR1 SGHVS and CDR2 FQNEAQ. V dropped 1 base and J dropped 5; count of bases not matched to a gene: 3. The CDR3 has 15 amino acids. This chain's CDR3 is CASSLGQGWTGELFF. The CDR3 DNA reads as TGTGCCAGCAGCTTAGGACAGGGGTGGACCGGGGAGCTGTTTTTT.

The chain has TRBV5-1 and TRBJ2-5, with 9 positions matching TRBD1. The CDR3 totals 15 residues. CDR1 is SGHRS and CDR2 is YFSETQ in the germline V gene. J was trimmed by 4 bases and V by 7 bases; bases with no gene match: 11. CDR3 DNA sequence: TGCGCCAGCTTCCCTTTCTCGGGACAGGGAGAGACCCAGTACTTC. It specifies CASFPFSGQGETQYF.

V gene TRBV28 combines with J gene TRBJ2-5, with 12 nucleotides matching TRBD2. The CDR3 has 15 amino acids. Germline loops: CDR1 MDHEN, CDR2 SYDVKM. V gave up 4 bases and J gave up 5 bases; unmatched junction bases: 5. The CDR3 is CASSSSGGVRETQYF. Written as DNA, the CDR3 is TGTGCCAGCAGTTCTAGCGGGGGGGTGCGGGAGACCCAGTACTTC.

This sequence joins TRBV20-1 and TRBJ1-1, with D unclear. Germline CDR1 is DFQATT and CDR2 is SNEGSKA (reference sequence). This CDR3 region has 13 residues. V was clipped by 3 bases and J by 3 bases, with 11 bases between them. Here the CDR3 DNA reads TGCAGTGCTAGTGCGAGAGCGCACACTGAAGCTTTCTTT. Its protein product is CSASARAHTEAFF.

The gene calls are TRBV2 and TRBJ2-2; D might be TRBD1 (6 bases). Trimming took off 6 bases at V and 6 bases at J, with 11 bases between the two ends. Germline assignment: CDR1 SNHLY and CDR2 FYNNEI. The CDR3 is made up of 13 amino acids. The CDR3 sequence: CASRDSLPGELFF. CDR3 bases: TGTGCCAGCAGGGACAGTCTGCCCGGGGAGCTGTTTTTT.

V usage is TRBV30 and J usage is TRBJ2-5; 9 positions match TRBD2. The ends lost 5 bases at V and 4 bases at J; junction bases unmatched: 5. This CDR3 has 13 residues. Germline V gene sequence: CDR1 GTSNPN, CDR2 SVGIG (reference sequence). The CDR3, as DNA: TGTGCCTGGGGGACTAGCTATGCAGAGACCCAGTACTTC. Translated: CAWGTSYAETQYF.

The sample holds one count of this clone. This chain joins TRBV6-5 and TRBJ2-7; 7 bases match TRBD1. Germline lookup yields CDR1 MNHEY and CDR2 SVGAGI. This CDR3 contains 14 residues. V gave up 5 bases and J gave up 0 bases; unmatched junction bases: 4. This CDR3 reads CASSPGQSSYEQYF. The CDR3 DNA reads as TGTGCCAGCAGTCCGGGACAGAGCTCCTACGAGCAGTACTTC.

The J gene is TRBJ2-2, the V gene TRBV11-1; 11 bases match TRBD2. The CDR3 sequence is 16 residues long. The trim removed 5 bases at V and 0 bases at J, leaving 2 bases unmatched. CDR1 is SGHAT and CDR2 is FQDESV in the germline V gene (reference sequence). The CDR3 sequence is CASSVTSGANTGELFF. The CDR3 nucleotides read TGTGCCAGCAGCGTGACTAGCGGGGCGAACACCGGGGAGCTGTTTTTT.

The chain uses TRBV27 and TRBJ1-3; a possible D gene is TRBD1 (6 bases). Trimming shortened V by 5 bases and J by 4 bases, and 12 bases separated the two germline ends. This CDR3 is 14 amino acids long. Germline V CDR1 and CDR2: MNHEY, SMNVEV (reference sequence). CDR3 nucleotides: TGTGCCAGCAGTCAGCAGGGGTTAGGAAACACCATATATTTT. As protein: CASSQQGLGNTIYF.

V gene TRBV24-1 combines with J gene TRBJ1-2; no reliable D call. This CDR3 spans 15 amino acids. Germline lookup yields CDR1 KGHDR and CDR2 SFDVKD. V lost 4 bases and J lost 6, with 17 bases in between. CDR3 bases: TGTGCCACCAGTGAGGCCGGACGGGTGGAGGATGGCTACACCTTC. Translating it yields CATSEAGRVEDGYTF.

V is TRBV2 and J is TRBJ2-5; D ambiguous. Germline-derived CDR1 and CDR2 are SNHLY and FYNNEI. Trimming pared 7 bases from V and 0 bases from J, leaving 3 bases between. The CDR3 extends over 11 amino acids. For the CDR3, the DNA is TGTGCCAGCACGTACCAAGAGACCCAGTACTTC. It yields the protein CASTYQETQYF.

The J gene is TRBJ1-1, the V gene TRBV5-6; no firm D call. The V and J ends lost 2 bases and 6 bases respectively, with 8 bases between them. The CDR3 loop spans 12 amino acids. The V gene's germline CDR1 is SGHDT and CDR2 YYEEEE. The CDR3 loop reads CASSFVQSEAFF. The CDR3 coding sequence is TGTGCCAGCAGCTTCGTCCAGTCTGAAGCTTTCTTT.

The chain couples TRBV11-3 to TRBJ1-3, with 9 bases aligning to TRBD1. Germline V gene lookup returns CDR1 SGHNT and CDR2 YENEEA. This CDR3 is built from 15 residues. The V and J ends lost 5 bases and 3 bases, in that order; junction bases with no gene match: 5. CDR3 in DNA: TGTGCCAGCAGCCCGGGACAGGGAAGTGGAAACACCATATATTTT. This codes for CASSPGQGSGNTIYF. The full variable domain, with the rest looked up from reference TRBV11-3 and TRBJ1-3, is EAGVVQSPRYKIIEKKQPVAFWCNPISGHNTLYWYLQNLGQGPELLIRYENEEAVDDSQLPKDRFSAERLKGVDSTLKIQPAELGDSAVYLCASSPGQGSGNTIYFGEGSWLTVV.

In its sample, this clone was seen a few times. CDR3 sequence reads: CASSFVSDNEQFF. The CDR3, as DNA: TGTGCCAGCAGCTTCGTAAGCGACAATGAGCAGTTCTTC. V and J are TRBV7-9 and TRBJ2-1; D is undetermined. The V gene's germline CDR1 is SEHNR and CDR2 FQNEAQ (reference sequence). With 3 bases removed from V and 5 bases from J, the gap between germline ends came to 8 bases. The CDR3 totals 13 residues.

The chain carries TRBV27 and TRBJ2-6; D is uncertain. The germline V gene encodes CDR1 MNHEY and CDR2 SMNVEV (reference sequence). The CDR3 length is 14 residues. V gave up 3 bases and J gave up 1 base, with 4 bases separating them. CDR3 DNA: TGTGCCAGCAGTTTTCAATCTGGGGCCAACGTCCTGACTTTC. It yields the protein CASSFQSGANVLTF.

The chain combines TRBV6-6 with TRBJ1-2; 7 nucleotides line up with TRBD1. There are 14 residues in the CDR3. J gave up 6 bases and V 5 bases, and 9 bases lay outside the gene matches. Looked up from germline, CDR1 is MNHNY and CDR2 is SVGAGI (reference sequence). The CDR3 sequence: CASSRLPGQHGYTF. The CDR3 coding sequence is TGTGCCAGCAGTCGGCTCCCGGGACAGCATGGCTACACCTTC.

This chain links TRBV15 with TRBJ1-4, with D perhaps matching TRBD1 (5 bases). Per the germline V gene, CDR1 is LNHNV and CDR2 is YYDKDF (reference sequence). This CDR3 contains 14 residues. Between the trimmed V and J ends, which lost 5 bases and 2 bases, there was a span of 9 bases. CDR3 DNA: TGTGCCACCAGCGGGGGGATGACTAATGAAAAACTGTTTTTT. Translating it yields CATSGGMTNEKLFF.

This rearrangement joins TRBV2 to TRBJ2-1, with 10 bases identical to TRBD2. V lost 7 bases and J lost 8; bases outside the gene matches: 11. The CDR3 has 15 amino acids. Germline V lookup: CDR1 SNHLY, CDR2 FYNNEI. CDR3 nucleotides: TGTGCCAGCAAGGGTAGCGGGAGGATTGGGGATGAGCAGTTCTTC. It specifies CASKGSGRIGDEQFF.

This chain links TRBV11-2 with TRBJ2-1; the match to TRBD2 covers 10 bases. Germline CDR1 SGHAT, CDR2 FQNNGV. V shed 5 bases, J shed 3 bases, and the junction held 4 bases outside the gene matches. This CDR3 comprises 15 residues. The CDR3 bases are TGTGCCAGCAGCCGAGGACTAGCGGACTACAATGAGCAGTTCTTC. This codes for CASSRGLADYNEQFF.

This rearrangement joins TRBV15 to TRBJ2-1; possible D gene TRBD2, 5 bases. Deletions cut 5 bases from V and 1 base from J, with 15 bases between. Per the germline V gene, CDR1 is LNHNV and CDR2 is YYDKDF (reference sequence). This CDR3 contains 16 residues. In DNA form, the CDR3 reads TGTGCCACCAGCGGGGAGTTGGGTTTATCCTACAATGAGCAGTTCTTC. Encoded protein: CATSGELGLSYNEQFF.

This sequence joins TRBV4-2 and TRBJ2-7; 13 bases map to TRBD2. After removal of 4 bases from V and 3 bases from J, the junction contained 12 bases not matched to a gene. Per the germline V gene, CDR1 is LGHNA and CDR2 is YNFKEQ. CDR3 length equals 18 residues. CDR3 protein: CASSPPAPGTSGVYEQYF. CDR3 DNA sequence: TGTGCCAGCAGCCCCCCGGCCCCGGGGACTAGCGGGGTCTACGAGCAGTACTTC.

The rearrangement uses TRBV19 and TRBJ1-5; TRBD1 might be the D (6 bases). CDR3 length: 15 residues. Looked up from germline, CDR1 is LNHDA and CDR2 is SQIVND (reference sequence). Trimming took off 6 bases at V and 3 bases at J, with 15 bases between the two ends. CDR3 protein: CASRNRVTNNQPQHF. In DNA, the CDR3 is TGTGCCAGTAGGAACAGGGTTACAAACAATCAGCCCCAGCATTTT. Drawing the rest from reference TRBV19 and TRBJ1-5, the complete variable domain is DGGITQSPKYLFRKEGQNVTLSCEQNLNHDAMYWYRQDPGQGLRLIYYSQIVNDFQKGDIAEGYSVSREKKESFPLTVTSAQKNPTAFYLCASRNRVTNNQPQHFGDGTRLSIL.

This clone was seen a handful of times. The chain uses TRBV29-1 and TRBJ1-4, with a weak D call TRBD1 (6 bases). Germline CDR1 SQVTM, CDR2 ANQGSEA. CDR3 size: 12 residues. Trimming stripped 7 bases from V and 6 bases from J, with 12 bases between. The DNA of the CDR3 is TGCAGCGCCTTAAAGGGGGATGAAAAACTGTTTTTT. Its protein product is CSALKGDEKLFF.

This clone came up once. This rearrangement joins TRBV9 to TRBJ1-2; TRBD1 is a possible D gene (5 bases). The CDR3 has 15 residues. V was pared by 5 bases and J by 4 bases, with 18 bases between. CDR1 is SGDLS, CDR2 YYNGEE, per germline. The CDR3 sequence is CASRAPFSRGYGYTF. In nucleotides, the CDR3 is TGTGCCAGCAGAGCCCCGTTCTCTAGGGGCTATGGCTACACCTTC. Together with reference TRBV9 and TRBJ1-2, the CDR3 gives the full variable domain: DSGVTQTPKHLITATGQRVTLRCSPRSGDLSVYWYQQSLDQGLQFLIQYYNGEERAKGNILERFSAQQFPDLHSELNLSSLELGDSALYFCASRAPFSRGYGYTFGSGTRLTVV.

The rearrangement links TRBV18 to TRBJ1-3, with 7 positions matching TRBD1. The CDR3 has 15 residues. Per the germline V gene, CDR1 is KGHSH and CDR2 is LQKENI. J lost 2 bases, V lost 4 bases, and 5 bases had no gene match. The CDR3 reads CASSQQGSAGNTIYF. CDR3 sequence (DNA): TGTGCCAGCTCACAACAGGGGTCGGCTGGAAACACCATATATTTT.